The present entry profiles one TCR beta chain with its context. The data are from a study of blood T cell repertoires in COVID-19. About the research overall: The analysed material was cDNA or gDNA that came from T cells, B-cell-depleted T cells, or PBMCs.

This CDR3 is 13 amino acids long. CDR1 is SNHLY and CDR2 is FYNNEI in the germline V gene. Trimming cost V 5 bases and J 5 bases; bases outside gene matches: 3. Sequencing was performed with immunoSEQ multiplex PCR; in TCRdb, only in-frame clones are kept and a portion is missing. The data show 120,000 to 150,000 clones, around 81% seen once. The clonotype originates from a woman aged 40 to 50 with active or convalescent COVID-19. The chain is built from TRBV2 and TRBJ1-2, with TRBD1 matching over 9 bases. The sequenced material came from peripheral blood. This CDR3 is CASSLGTGYGYTF. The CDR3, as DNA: TGTGCCAGCAGTCTTGGGACAGGGTATGGCTACACCTTC.